The 24 T cell receptor beta chains given below trace back to one sample, sequenced in a study of shared clonotypes between healthy human individuals (dated by TCRdb to about 2020). Libraries were constructed by the immunoSEQ multiplex PCR assay. TCRdb's version of the immuneACCESS table is confined to in-frame rearrangements and falls short of the full clone set. An unresolved V gene accounts for under half of the shortfall where checked; the remainder is of unknown origin. Present in this sample are about 1.5 million clones, approximately 98% of which were seen just once. In total, the top ten clones hold roughly 0.42% of the sample. The sequenced material came from naive CD4+ T cells sorted from blood. Read against the paper, the sample's cell subset or site label means: CD45RA+ positively selected. The receptors come from a man younger than 45 in good health.

V usage is TRBV15 and J usage is TRBJ2-1; 9 nucleotides line up with TRBD2. V shed 1 base and J 6 bases; nucleotides not matched to a gene: 13. The CDR3 totals 18 residues. The germline V gene encodes CDR1 LNHNV and CDR2 YYDKDF (reference sequence). CDR3 sequence (DNA): TGTGCCACCAGCAGAGCAGCACTTTTAGCGGGAGCATCCAATGAGCAGTTCTTC. Protein product: CATSRAALLAGASNEQFF.

The J gene is TRBJ1-2, the V gene TRBV7-2, with D unresolved. Trimming removed 1 base at V and 0 bases at J, with 12 bases between. This CDR3 is 16 amino acids long. CDR1 SGHTA and CDR2 FQGNSA come from the germline V gene. CDR3 protein: CASSLVDRAANYGYTF. The CDR3, as DNA: TGTGCCAGCAGCTTAGTGGATAGGGCAGCTAACTATGGCTACACCTTC.

J is TRBJ2-1 and V is TRBV7-6, with TRBD1 identical over 8 bases. V lost 5 bases to trimming and J lost 0 bases; unmatched junction nucleotides: 3. The CDR3 is made up of 15 amino acids. CDR1 SGHVS and CDR2 FNYEAQ come from the germline V gene. For the CDR3, the DNA is TGTGCCAGCAGCCACAGGGGGGTCTCCTACAATGAGCAGTTCTTC. Its protein product is CASSHRGVSYNEQFF.

The V and J genes are TRBV6-1 and TRBJ2-7, with D maybe TRBD2 (5 bases). Germline V lookup: CDR1 MNHNS, CDR2 SASEGT. V gave up 2 bases and J gave up 6 bases, with 14 bases separating them. This CDR3 region has 14 residues. CDR3 in amino acids: CASSERGSLSEQYF. The CDR3 bases are TGTGCCAGCAGTGAACGGGGTTCCCTATCCGAGCAGTACTTC.

This rearrangement joins TRBV10-3 to TRBJ1-4, with 7 bases matching TRBD1. Germline V gene sequence: CDR1 ENHRY, CDR2 SYGVKD. Trimming at V came to 10 bases and at J to 6 bases, leaving 8 bases not matched to a gene. The CDR3 is 13 residues long. DNA for the CDR3: TGTGCCACCGCAGAGGGGGCCGATGAAAAACTGTTTTTT. This translates into CATAEGADEKLFF.

The rearrangement uses TRBV5-6 and TRBJ1-4; the D gene is possibly TRBD1 (6 bases). Germline-derived CDR1 and CDR2 are SGHDT and YYEEEE. V was trimmed by 5 bases and J by 4 bases, leaving 15 bases between them. The CDR3 sequence is 15 residues long. The CDR3 is CASRDRGSFNEKLFF. The DNA for the CDR3 is TGTGCCAGCAGGGATAGGGGGTCGTTTAATGAAAAACTGTTTTTT.

The rearrangement uses TRBV5-1 and TRBJ1-4; no clear D gene. Trimming cost V 2 bases and J 5 bases, with 7 bases left between them. The CDR3 is made up of 13 amino acids. Germline V lookup: CDR1 SGHRS, CDR2 YFSETQ. This CDR3 is CASSFGFNEKLFF. The CDR3 DNA reads TGCGCCAGCAGCTTCGGATTCAATGAAAAACTGTTTTTT.

V is TRBV19 and J is TRBJ2-7, with 9 bases that match TRBD1. The V gene end was trimmed by 6 bases and the J gene end by 2 bases; junction bases not matched to a gene: 14. The germline V gene encodes CDR1 LNHDA and CDR2 SQIVND (reference sequence). This CDR3 spans 17 amino acids. CDR3 protein: CASRSQDRGLTPYEQYF. The CDR3 DNA reads as TGTGCCAGTAGATCGCAGGACAGGGGCCTAACCCCCTACGAGCAGTACTTC.

This clone was detected once. This specimen includes other DNA sequences encoding the same CDR3. The J gene is TRBJ1-4, the V gene TRBV20-1; D gene uncertain. CDR1 is DFQATT, CDR2 SNEGSKA, per germline (reference sequence). The CDR3 consists of 10 residues. Trimming removed 5 bases from V and 7 bases from J, with 5 bases in between. For the CDR3, the DNA is TGCAGTGCTCGGTCTGAAAAACTGTTTTTT. It translates to CSARSEKLFF.

J is TRBJ1-5 and V is TRBV28; a weak D match, TRBD1 (6 bases). The germline V gene has CDR1 MDHEN and CDR2 SYDVKM. The ends were cut back, 4 bases at V and 11 bases at J, with 12 bases in the middle. The CDR3 length is 12 residues. CDR3 sequence: CASSSTGRAQHF. The DNA of the CDR3 is TGTGCCAGCAGTTCCACAGGGAGAGCCCAGCATTTT. Complete variable domain (other parts from reference TRBV28 and TRBJ1-5): DVKVTQSSRYLVKRTGEKVFLECVQDMDHENMFWYRQDPGLGLRLIYFSYDVKMKEKGDIPEGYSVSREKKERFSLILESASTNQTSMYLCASSSTGRAQHFGDGTRLSIL.

The V and J genes are TRBV5-6 and TRBJ2-1; possibly TRBD2 for D (5 bases). V gave up 4 bases and J gave up 6 bases, with 17 bases separating them. Per the germline V gene, CDR1 is SGHDT and CDR2 is YYEEEE. CDR3 length equals 15 residues. The CDR3 sequence is CASSLPRERGNEQFF. CDR3 nucleotides: TGTGCCAGCAGCCTCCCACGAGAACGGGGCAATGAGCAGTTCTTC.

V usage is TRBV4-1 and J usage is TRBJ2-2; no definite D call. This CDR3 has 14 residues. V lost 1 base to trimming and J lost 5 bases, with 8 bases between them. CDR1 is MGHRA, CDR2 YSYEKL, per germline. In nucleotides, the CDR3 is TGCGCCAGCAGCCAAGTGAAAGGGACCGGGGAGCTGTTTTTT. It yields the protein CASSQVKGTGELFF.

This chain connects TRBV20-1 to TRBJ2-3; D gene unclear. Germline CDR1 and CDR2: DFQATT and SNEGSKA (reference sequence). V dropped 6 bases and J dropped 4 bases, with 8 bases sitting between them. This CDR3 has 11 amino acids. The CDR3 bases are TGCAGTGCCCCTAAGGCAGATACGCAGTATTTT. Its translation is CSAPKADTQYF.

The chain employs TRBV15 and TRBJ2-7, with D uncertain. This CDR3 contains 14 residues. Trimming left V 1 base short and J 5 bases short, with 12 bases between. Germline CDR1 is LNHNV and CDR2 is YYDKDF (reference sequence). The CDR3 nucleotides read TGTGCCACCAGCAGAGCGGTCCCGCCGGACGAGCAGTACTTC. It specifies CATSRAVPPDEQYF.

The rearrangement joins TRBV15 to TRBJ1-5; the D is unclear. Germline values: CDR1 LNHNV, CDR2 YYDKDF (reference sequence). The CDR3 extends over 13 amino acids. Trimming took off 0 bases at V and 6 bases at J, with 6 bases between the two ends. For the CDR3, the DNA is TGTGCCACCAGCAGAGATGTCATTCAGCCCCAGCATTTT. Translated: CATSRDVIQPQHF.

V and J are TRBV10-2 and TRBJ2-5, with D unclear. The germline gives CDR1 WSHSY, CDR2 SAAADI. Trimming removed 2 bases at V and 5 bases at J, with 15 bases between. The CDR3 extends over 15 amino acids. This chain's CDR3 is CASSEPARGVETQYF. CDR3 nucleotides: TGCGCCAGCAGTGAGCCTGCCCGTGGCGTGGAGACCCAGTACTTC.

The chain couples TRBV5-1 to TRBJ2-5, with D possibly matching TRBD2 (6 bases). The germline CDR1 and CDR2 sequences are SGHRS and YFSETQ. This CDR3 has 15 amino acids. Trimming removed 7 bases at V and 1 base at J, with 17 bases between. The CDR3 here is CASVDLATSQETQYF. In nucleotides, the CDR3 is TGCGCCAGCGTAGATCTAGCGACCTCCCAAGAGACCCAGTACTTC.

The rearrangement links TRBV5-1 to TRBJ2-7; TRBD1 aligns across 7 bases. Trimming at V came to 6 bases and at J to 0 bases, leaving 6 bases not matched to a gene. CDR1 and CDR2 (germline): SGHRS, YFSETQ. CDR3 length equals 14 residues. Here the CDR3 reads CASTRQGTSYEQYF. CDR3 DNA sequence: TGCGCCAGCACTAGACAGGGTACCTCCTACGAGCAGTACTTC.

This rearrangement joins TRBV27 to TRBJ2-3, with D tentatively TRBD2 (6 bases). Germline CDR1 and CDR2: MNHEY and SMNVEV (reference sequence). V was trimmed by 0 bases and J by 0 bases, leaving 13 bases between them. This CDR3 has 17 residues. CDR3 nucleotide sequence: TGTGCCAGCAGTTTATCCGGCCTAGCGACTAGCACAGATACGCAGTATTTT. This gives the protein CASSLSGLATSTDTQYF.

This clone was recorded once. The chain has TRBV15 and TRBJ1-5; possible D gene TRBD1, 5 bases. The V gene's germline CDR1 is LNHNV and CDR2 YYDKDF (reference sequence). This CDR3 has 14 residues. V lost 3 bases and J lost 3, with 9 bases in between. CDR3: CATSRGPNNQPQHF. CDR3 DNA sequence: TGTGCCACCAGCAGGGGGCCTAACAATCAGCCCCAGCATTTT.

V is TRBV29-1 and J is TRBJ2-7; D gene unclear. From germline, CDR1 is SQVTM and CDR2 ANQGSEA. The CDR3 consists of 11 residues. Trimming left V 5 bases short and J 6 bases short, with 11 bases between. The CDR3 is CSVSTALEQYF. The CDR3 DNA sequence: TGCAGCGTTTCGACCGCACTCGAGCAGTACTTC.

The V gene is TRBV25-1, the J gene TRBJ2-5; tentative D call: TRBD2 (5 bases). The CDR3 sequence is 12 residues long. Germline V gives CDR1 MGHDK, CDR2 SYGVNS. The V end was cut by 3 bases, the J end by 4 bases, with 6 bases between. The CDR3 spells CASSDRGETQYF. CDR3 nucleotides: TGTGCCAGCAGTGACCGGGGAGAGACCCAGTACTTC.

This chain joins TRBV5-1 and TRBJ2-6; D is unclear. V was trimmed by 5 bases and J by 2 bases, leaving 11 bases between them. The CDR3 is made up of 15 amino acids. Germline loops: CDR1 SGHRS, CDR2 YFSETQ. In DNA, the CDR3 is TGCGCCAGCAGTAAGGGCTATGCTGGGGCCAACGTCCTGACTTTC. This translates into CASSKGYAGANVLTF.

The V gene is TRBV5-1, the J gene TRBJ1-4; 7 bases map to TRBD1. Trimming cost V 4 bases and J 8 bases; bases outside gene matches: 8. Germline CDR1 reads SGHRS; CDR2 reads YFSETQ. The CDR3 has 14 residues. CDR3 region: CASSLTGFREKLFF. The CDR3 bases are TGCGCCAGCAGCCTGACAGGGTTCCGGGAAAAACTGTTTTTT.